What follows are 25 T cell receptor beta chains derived from one specimen sequenced in a study of blood T cell repertoires in COVID-19. The method was immunoSEQ multiplex PCR; TCRdb's version includes in-frame clones alone and lacks a portion of them. This sample has around 240,000 clones, with about 86% found just once. Sequences were obtained from peripheral blood. Every receptor here comes from a woman in her twenties or thirties who had recovered from COVID-19.

The chain recombines TRBV7-2 with TRBJ2-1, with 8 bases aligning to TRBD1. V shed 1 base and J 9 bases; nucleotides not matched to a gene: 11. The CDR3 consists of 16 residues. Germline V CDR1 and CDR2: SGHTA, FQGNSA. In DNA, the CDR3 is TGTGCCAGCAGCTTAGTTCGAGGGGCAGGGGGCGGTGAGCAGTTCTTC. It is translated as CASSLVRGAGGGEQFF.

The chain couples TRBV7-3 to TRBJ2-1; 10 bases align to TRBD2. This CDR3 contains 17 residues. CDR1 and CDR2 from the germline V gene are SGHTA and FQGTGA. The ends lost 1 base at V and 2 bases at J; junction bases unmatched: 5. The CDR3 loop reads CASSLISGGSPYNEQFF. The CDR3 coding sequence is TGTGCCAGCAGCTTAATTAGCGGGGGGTCCCCCTACAATGAGCAGTTCTTC.

The chain is built from TRBV7-2 and TRBJ2-4; D is ambiguous. The germline V gene has CDR1 SGHTA and CDR2 FQGNSA. There are 15 residues in the CDR3. Trimming left V 7 bases short and J 6 bases short, with 19 bases between. The DNA of the CDR3 is TGTGCCAGCACCGCTGCGGTTGGAGTTGGAAACATTCAGTACTTC. Translating it yields CASTAAVGVGNIQYF. Based on the CDR3 plus reference TRBV7-2 and TRBJ2-4, the full variable domain is GAGVSQSPSNKVTEKGKDVELRCDPISGHTALYWYRQSLGQGLEFLIYFQGNSAPDKSGLPSDRFSAERTGGSVSTLTIQRTQQEDSAVYLCASTAAVGVGNIQYFGAGTRLSVL.

V gene TRBV7-9 combines with J gene TRBJ1-5; D is undetermined. The CDR3 runs 17 residues. Germline V gene data show CDR1 as SEHNR and CDR2 as FQNEAQ (reference sequence). Between the trimmed V and J ends, which lost 1 base and 1 base, there was a span of 14 bases. This chain's CDR3 is CASSLVRGVGSNQPQHF. The CDR3 region has the DNA TGTGCCAGCAGCTTAGTCCGCGGGGTAGGCAGCAATCAGCCCCAGCATTTT.

The chain recombines TRBV3-1 (or the pseudogene TRBV3-2) with TRBJ2-1; 9 bases align to TRBD2. CDR1 and CDR2 (germline): LGHDT, YNNKEL (reference sequence). V trimming: 0 bases; J trimming: 8 bases; junction bases outside the gene matches: 14. This CDR3 spans 18 amino acids. CDR3 region: CASSQEVGGGAHGDEQFF. CDR3 coding DNA: TGTGCCAGCAGCCAAGAGGTTGGCGGGGGGGCCCACGGGGATGAGCAGTTCTTC.

The chain carries TRBV10-3 and TRBJ1-1, with unresolved D. Trimming pared 0 bases from V and 3 bases from J, leaving 2 bases between. The CDR3 consists of 12 residues. CDR1 is ENHRY, CDR2 SYGVKD, per germline. In DNA form, the CDR3 reads TGTGCCATCAGTGAGTCCGACACTGAAGCTTTCTTT. The encoded protein is CAISESDTEAFF.

The genes are TRBV4-1 and TRBJ2-3, with 9 nucleotides matching TRBD1. The CDR3 contains 15 residues. The V gene's germline CDR1 is MGHRA and CDR2 YSYEKL. V was clipped by 2 bases and J by 6 bases; unmatched bases: 6. Here the CDR3 reads CASSQPQGARDTQYF. The DNA of the CDR3 is TGCGCCAGCAGCCAACCACAGGGGGCGCGCGATACGCAGTATTTT.

The rearrangement links TRBV6-4 to TRBJ2-1, with 11 bases matching TRBD2. The CDR3 loop spans 15 amino acids. Germline loops: CDR1 MRHNA, CDR2 SNTAGT. With V trimmed by 3 bases and J by 7 bases, 5 bases remained unmatched. The CDR3 protein is CASSEFSGGANEQFF. Written as DNA, the CDR3 is TGTGCCAGCAGTGAATTTAGCGGGGGGGCAAATGAGCAGTTCTTC.

This clone was recorded once. V gene TRBV5-1 combines with J gene TRBJ1-2; a weak D match, TRBD1 (5 bases). The CDR3 contains 14 residues. Trimming left V 4 bases short and J 6 bases short, with 16 bases between. CDR1 SGHRS and CDR2 YFSETQ come from the germline V gene. The DNA for the CDR3 is TGCGCCAGCAGCGGTGGTGTTGGGGCTGATGGCTACACCTTC. Its protein product is CASSGGVGADGYTF.

V gene TRBV20-1 combines with J gene TRBJ1-1; no clear D gene. CDR1 is DFQATT, CDR2 SNEGSKA, per germline (reference sequence). Deletions cut 3 bases from V and 1 base from J, with 9 bases between. This CDR3 is built from 13 residues. CDR3 residues: CSASRQPNTEAFF. The CDR3 coding sequence is TGCAGTGCTAGTCGACAACCGAACACTGAAGCTTTCTTT.

This chain joins TRBV6-5 and TRBJ1-6; the match to TRBD1 covers 10 bases. Germline CDR1 is MNHEY and CDR2 is SVGAGI. The CDR3 has 13 amino acids. V gave up 9 bases and J gave up 5 bases; unmatched junction bases: 1. The chain's CDR3 is CASGQGDNSPLHF. The CDR3 nucleotides are TGTGCCAGTGGACAGGGGGATAATTCACCCCTCCACTTT.

The chain combines TRBV19 with TRBJ2-2; 13 bases match TRBD2. Germline lookup yields CDR1 LNHDA and CDR2 SQIVND (reference sequence). This CDR3 spans 19 amino acids. J gave up 2 bases and V 3 bases, and 9 bases lay outside the gene matches. The CDR3 loop is CASSIWIGTSGANTGELFF. CDR3 nucleotide sequence: TGTGCCAGTAGTATTTGGATTGGGACTAGCGGGGCAAACACCGGGGAGCTGTTTTTT.

The rearrangement joins TRBV5-1 to TRBJ2-5, with 10 bases that match TRBD2. V lost 3 bases to trimming and J lost 4 bases; unmatched junction nucleotides: 6. The CDR3 is made up of 15 amino acids. Germline values: CDR1 SGHRS, CDR2 YFSETQ. CDR3 residues: CASSSLAGAGETQYF. In DNA, the CDR3 is TGCGCCAGCAGCTCTCTAGCGGGGGCGGGAGAGACCCAGTACTTC.

Remarks on this clone: One end of the junction fails to match germline, which may point to a read error. The CDR3 is CASREARDGYTF. The CDR3 DNA reads TGTGCCAGCAGAGAAGCTCGAGATGGCTACACCTTC. This chain connects TRBV2 to TRBJ1-2, with D uncertain. This CDR3 spans 12 amino acids. Per the germline V gene, CDR1 is SNHLY and CDR2 is FYNNEI.

The chain is built from TRBV28 and TRBJ2-3; 10 bases fit TRBD1. Looked up from germline, CDR1 is MDHEN and CDR2 is SYDVKM. The V segment lost 6 bases and the J segment 4 bases; nucleotides outside the gene matches: 4. The CDR3 length is 14 residues. The CDR3 bases are TGTGCCAGCAGCCCGACAGGGGGCGCAGATACGCAGTATTTT. It yields the protein CASSPTGGADTQYF.

The chain combines TRBV6-6 with TRBJ2-2; TRBD2 agrees at 9 bases. The germline V gene encodes CDR1 MNHNY and CDR2 SVGAGI (reference sequence). The CDR3 has 14 residues. The junction had 4 bases not matched to a gene; V was cut back by 7 bases and J by 4 bases. The CDR3 DNA is TGTGCCAGCACTCAACTAGCGGGCACCGGGGAGCTGTTTTTT. It yields the protein CASTQLAGTGELFF.

The rearrangement uses TRBV5-1 and TRBJ2-5, with 10 bases identical to TRBD1. Germline CDR1 reads SGHRS; CDR2 reads YFSETQ. The CDR3 consists of 16 residues. V gave up 1 base and J gave up 4 bases; unmatched junction bases: 7. The CDR3 sequence: CASSLSGQGFLETQYF. The CDR3 nucleotides are TGCGCCAGCAGCTTGTCGGGACAGGGGTTTTTAGAGACCCAGTACTTC.

The chain joins TRBV6-5 to TRBJ2-7, with 7 bases aligning to TRBD2. Germline-derived CDR1 and CDR2 are MNHEY and SVGAGI. This CDR3 region has 14 residues. Trimming cost V 6 bases and J 4 bases; bases outside gene matches: 9. CDR3 residues: CASRASGILYEQYF. Here the CDR3 DNA reads TGTGCCAGCAGGGCGAGCGGGATTCTATACGAGCAGTACTTC.

This clone appeared a few times. J is TRBJ2-7 and V is TRBV6-5, with a weak D call TRBD1 (5 bases). Per germline, CDR1 MNHEY and CDR2 SVGAGI. The CDR3 loop spans 16 amino acids. The V end lost 2 bases, the J end lost 1 base, and 15 bases lay between the germline ends. CDR3 bases: TGTGCCAGCAGTTACATTGGGGCTACCTATTCCTACGAGCAGTACTTC. Translating it yields CASSYIGATYSYEQYF.

V gene TRBV3-1 (or the pseudogene TRBV3-2) combines with J gene TRBJ2-5; TRBD2 is a possible D gene (6 bases). The CDR3 loop spans 13 amino acids. Trimming stripped 5 bases from V and 9 bases from J, with 16 bases between. Germline V gene lookup returns CDR1 LGHDT and CDR2 YNNKEL (reference sequence). CDR3: CASSFAGSGAQYF. For the CDR3, the DNA is TGTGCCAGCAGCTTTGCGGGGTCTGGGGCCCAGTACTTC.

The V and J genes are TRBV13 and TRBJ1-1; weak D call: TRBD1 (5 bases). The CDR3 contains 13 residues. The germline V gene has CDR1 PRHDT and CDR2 FYEKMQ (reference sequence). V lost 5 bases, J lost 1 base, and 8 bases lay in between. CDR3 nucleotides: TGTGCCAGCAGCCCGACAGAGAACACTGAAGCTTTCTTT. It yields the protein CASSPTENTEAFF.

The J gene is TRBJ2-2, the V gene TRBV5-5, with 11 bases lining up with TRBD1. This CDR3 is 16 amino acids long. V shed 4 bases and J 2 bases; nucleotides not matched to a gene: 4. Germline CDR1 and CDR2: SGHKS and YYEKEE (reference sequence). The CDR3 DNA follows: TGTGCCAGCAGCCAGGGACAGGGGGGCAACACCGGGGAGCTGTTTTTT. Translating it yields CASSQGQGGNTGELFF.

This chain joins TRBV7-9 and TRBJ1-5, with no clear D. Per the germline V gene, CDR1 is SEHNR and CDR2 is FQNEAQ (reference sequence). Trimming took 5 bases from V and 5 from J, leaving 10 bases between them. The CDR3 contains 13 residues. The CDR3 loop is CASSHTTHQPQHF. For the CDR3, the DNA is TGTGCCAGCAGCCACACTACGCATCAGCCCCAGCATTTT.

V and J are TRBV3-1 (or the pseudogene TRBV3-2) and TRBJ2-5; TRBD2 matches at 7 bases. Unmatched junction bases numbered 11, after V lost 1 base and J lost 9 bases. The germline V gene encodes CDR1 LGHDT and CDR2 YNNKEL (reference sequence). The CDR3 contains 15 residues. The CDR3 reads CASSQGLRLAAAQYF. The CDR3 DNA follows: TGTGCCAGCAGCCAAGGTTTGAGACTAGCTGCGGCCCAGTACTTC.

The CDR3, as DNA: TGCGCCAGCAGCTTGCTCGCTTTTGGACAAGATAGAAACACCATATATTTT. It yields the protein CASSLLAFGQDRNTIYF. V usage is TRBV5-1 and J usage is TRBJ1-3, with a possible D match to TRBD1 (5 bases). CDR1 SGHRS and CDR2 YFSETQ come from the germline V gene. Trimming cost V 1 base and J 5 bases, with 19 bases left between them. CDR3 length: 17 residues. Full variable domain (rest looked up from reference TRBV5-1 and TRBJ1-3): KAGVTQTPRYLIKTRGQQVTLSCSPISGHRSVSWYQQTPGQGLQFLFEYFSETQRNKGNFPGRFSGRQFSNSRSEMNVSTLELGDSALYLCASSLLAFGQDRNTIYFGEGSWLTVV.